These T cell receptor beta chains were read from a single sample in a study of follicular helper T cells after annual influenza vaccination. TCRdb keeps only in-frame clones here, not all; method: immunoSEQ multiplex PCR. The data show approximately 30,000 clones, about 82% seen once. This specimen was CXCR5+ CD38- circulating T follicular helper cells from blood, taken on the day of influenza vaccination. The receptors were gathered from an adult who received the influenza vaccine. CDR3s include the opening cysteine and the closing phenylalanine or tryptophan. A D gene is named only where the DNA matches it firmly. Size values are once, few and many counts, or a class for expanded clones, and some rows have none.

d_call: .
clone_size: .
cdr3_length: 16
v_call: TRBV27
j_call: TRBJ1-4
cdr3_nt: TGTGCCAGCAGATCGCGAGGGGGATTTATGAGGGAAAAACTGTTTTTT
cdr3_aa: CASRSRGGFMREKLFF

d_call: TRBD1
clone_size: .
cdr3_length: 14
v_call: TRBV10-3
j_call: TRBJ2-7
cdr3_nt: TGTGCCATCAGGGACGACAGGGGAGTCTACGAGCAGTACTTC
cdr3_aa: CAIRDDRGVYEQYF

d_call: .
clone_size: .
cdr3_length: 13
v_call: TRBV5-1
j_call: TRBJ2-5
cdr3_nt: TGCGCCAGCAGCTTCGCCGAGAAAGAGACCCAGTACTTC
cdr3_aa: CASSFAEKETQYF

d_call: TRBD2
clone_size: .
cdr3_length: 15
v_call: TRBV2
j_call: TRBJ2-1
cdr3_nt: TGTGCCAGCAGGATACTAGCGGGAGAAAACAATGAGCAGTTCTTC
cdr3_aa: CASRILAGENNEQFF

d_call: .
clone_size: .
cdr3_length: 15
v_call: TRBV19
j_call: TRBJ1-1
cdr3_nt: TGTGCCAGTAGTCCCCGGGGGTCTGGGGACACTGAAGCTTTCTTT
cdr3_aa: CASSPRGSGDTEAFF

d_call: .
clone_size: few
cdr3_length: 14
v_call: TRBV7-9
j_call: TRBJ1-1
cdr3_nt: TGTGCCAGCACGATAACGGGGGGGCGGACTGAAGCTTTCTTT
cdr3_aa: CASTITGGRTEAFF

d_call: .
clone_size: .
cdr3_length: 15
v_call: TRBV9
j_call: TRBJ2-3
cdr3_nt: TGTGCCAGCAGCGCGAAACTGGACTTCACAGATACGCAGTATTTT
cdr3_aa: CASSAKLDFTDTQYF

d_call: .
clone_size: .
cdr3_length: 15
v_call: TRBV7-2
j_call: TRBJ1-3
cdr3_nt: TGTGCCAGCAGCTTAGGACTGGCGGCTGGAAACACCATATATTTT
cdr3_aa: CASSLGLAAGNTIYF

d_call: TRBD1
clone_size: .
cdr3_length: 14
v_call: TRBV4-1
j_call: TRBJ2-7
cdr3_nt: TGCGCCAGCAGCCTACTACAGGGGGACTACGAGCAGTACTTC
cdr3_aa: CASSLLQGDYEQYF

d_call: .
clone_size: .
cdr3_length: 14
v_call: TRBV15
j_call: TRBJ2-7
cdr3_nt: TGTGCCACCAGCAGAGGACGGAGCTCCTACGAGCAGTACTTC
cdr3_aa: CATSRGRSSYEQYF

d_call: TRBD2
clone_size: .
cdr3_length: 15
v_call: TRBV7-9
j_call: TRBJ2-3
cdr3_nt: TGTGCCAGCAGCTTAGGCAGCGGGAGCGGAGATACGCAGTATTTT
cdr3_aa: CASSLGSGSGDTQYF

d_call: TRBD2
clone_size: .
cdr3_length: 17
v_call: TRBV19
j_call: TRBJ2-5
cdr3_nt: TGTGCCAGTAGTCCTGGCGGGACTAGCGGATTCAAAGAGACCCAGTACTTC
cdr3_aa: CASSPGGTSGFKETQYF

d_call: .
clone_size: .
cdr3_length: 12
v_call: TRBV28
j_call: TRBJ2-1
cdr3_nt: TGTGCCAGCAGTTCACAGGGTCATGAGCAGTTCTTC
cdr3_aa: CASSSQGHEQFF

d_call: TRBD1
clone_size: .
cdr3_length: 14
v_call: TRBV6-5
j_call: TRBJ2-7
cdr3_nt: TGTGCCAGCAGTTACTCGGGACAGCCCTACGAGCAGTACTTC
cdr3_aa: CASSYSGQPYEQYF

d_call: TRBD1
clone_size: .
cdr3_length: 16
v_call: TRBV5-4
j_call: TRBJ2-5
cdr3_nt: TGTGCCAGCAGCTTAGTCGGGACAGGGGGCCAAGAGACCCAGTACTTC
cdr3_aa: CASSLVGTGGQETQYF